Sequencing of this T cell receptor beta chain was carried out in a study of OX40 agonist ivuxolimab in advanced cancers. Overall study context: An agonistic human IgG2 monoclonal antibody against OX40 (CD134) was given.

General observations from the study: Compared with others, partial responders at 0.1-3.0 mg/kg displayed clonal expansion among the lowest.

Sequencing was performed with immunoSEQ multiplex PCR; in TCRdb, only in-frame clones are kept and a portion is missing. The data show nearly 60,000 clones, with about 81% seen just once and over 0.7% held by the top ten. Germline-derived CDR1 and CDR2 are MNHNS and SASEGT. V was shortened by 11 bases and J by 4 bases, with 14 bases between the two germline ends. The CDR3 is 12 amino acids. To note about this clone: Its specificity is not known.

Sequencing was performed on CD4+ or CD8+ T cells sorted from blood, taken in a trial of the OX40 agonist ivuxolimab. The origin of this receptor is an adult with an advanced solid tumor such as melanoma, head and neck, liver or kidney cancer. The chain uses TRBV6-1 and TRBJ1-2; D unclear. This chain's CDR3 is CASIKDPYGYTF. The DNA for the CDR3 is TGTGCCTCTATCAAGGACCCCTATGGCTACACCTTC.